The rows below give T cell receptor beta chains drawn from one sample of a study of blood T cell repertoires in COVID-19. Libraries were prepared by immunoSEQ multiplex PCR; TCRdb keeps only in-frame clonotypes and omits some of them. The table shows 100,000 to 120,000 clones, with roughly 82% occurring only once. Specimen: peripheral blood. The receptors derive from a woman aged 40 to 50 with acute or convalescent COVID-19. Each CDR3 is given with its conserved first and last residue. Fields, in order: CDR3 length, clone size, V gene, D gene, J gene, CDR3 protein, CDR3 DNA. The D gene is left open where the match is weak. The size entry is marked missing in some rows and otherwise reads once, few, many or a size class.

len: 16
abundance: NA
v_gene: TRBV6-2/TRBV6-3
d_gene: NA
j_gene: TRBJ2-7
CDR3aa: CASSYHPITGTYEQYF
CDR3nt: TGTGCCAGCAGTTACCACCCAATTACGGGGACCTACGAGCAGTACTTC

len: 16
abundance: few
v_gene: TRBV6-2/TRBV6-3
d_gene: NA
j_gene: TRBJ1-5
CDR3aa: CASSYPQVGGNQPQHF
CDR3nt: TGTGCCAGCAGTTACCCCCAGGTCGGTGGCAATCAGCCCCAGCATTTT

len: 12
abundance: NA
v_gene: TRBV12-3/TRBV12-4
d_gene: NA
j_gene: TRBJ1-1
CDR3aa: CASSRLGSEAFF
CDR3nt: TGTGCCAGCTCCCGCCTCGGGTCTGAAGCTTTCTTT

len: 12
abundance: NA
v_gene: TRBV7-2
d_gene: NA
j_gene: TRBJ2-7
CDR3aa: CASSLQGNEQYF
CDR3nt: TGTGCCAGCAGCCTACAGGGAAACGAGCAGTACTTC

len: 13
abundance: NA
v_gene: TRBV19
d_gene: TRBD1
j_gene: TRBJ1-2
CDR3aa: CASISDRAYGYTF
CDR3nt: TGTGCCAGTATCTCGGACAGGGCCTATGGCTACACCTTC

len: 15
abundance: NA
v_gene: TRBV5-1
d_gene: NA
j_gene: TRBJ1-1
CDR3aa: CASSFNSGVNTEAFF
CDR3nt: TGCGCCAGCAGCTTTAATTCAGGGGTGAACACTGAAGCTTTCTTT

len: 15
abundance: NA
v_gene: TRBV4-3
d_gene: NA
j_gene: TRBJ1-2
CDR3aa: CASSQDLQMGDGYTF
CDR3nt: TGCGCCAGCAGCCAAGATCTCCAGATGGGCGATGGCTACACCTTC

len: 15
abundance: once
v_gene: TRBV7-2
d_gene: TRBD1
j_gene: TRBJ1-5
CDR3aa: CASSFAWDRGQPQHF
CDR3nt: TGTGCCAGCAGCTTCGCTTGGGACAGGGGTCAGCCCCAGCATTTT

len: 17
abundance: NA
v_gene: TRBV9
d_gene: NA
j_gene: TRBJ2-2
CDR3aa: CASSGGLRLANTGELFF
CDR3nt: TGTGCCAGCAGCGGTGGCCTTAGACTAGCGAACACCGGGGAGCTGTTTTTT

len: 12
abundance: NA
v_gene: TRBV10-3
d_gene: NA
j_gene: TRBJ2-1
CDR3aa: CAISELTYEQFF
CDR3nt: TGTGCCATCAGTGAGCTTACTTATGAGCAGTTCTTC

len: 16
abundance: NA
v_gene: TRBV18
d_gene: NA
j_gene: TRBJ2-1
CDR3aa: CASSPLGRGTYNEQFF
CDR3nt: TGTGCCAGCTCACCTCTGGGGCGGGGAACTTACAATGAGCAGTTCTTC

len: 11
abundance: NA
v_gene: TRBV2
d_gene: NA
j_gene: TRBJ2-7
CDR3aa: CASIQAGEQYF
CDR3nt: TGTGCCAGCATCCAGGCAGGGGAGCAGTACTTC

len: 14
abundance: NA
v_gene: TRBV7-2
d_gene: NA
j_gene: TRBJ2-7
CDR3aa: CASSLGGDSYEQYF
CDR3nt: TGTGCCAGCAGCTTAGGAGGAGACTCCTACGAGCAGTACTTC

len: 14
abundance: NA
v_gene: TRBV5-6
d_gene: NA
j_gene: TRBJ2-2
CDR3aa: CASSSTGPPGELFF
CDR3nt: TGTGCCAGCAGCTCCACAGGGCCCCCCGGGGAGCTGTTTTTT

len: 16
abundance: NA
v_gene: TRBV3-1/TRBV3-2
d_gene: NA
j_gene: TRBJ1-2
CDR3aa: CASSHDSTSGKDGYTF
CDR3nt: TGTGCCAGCAGCCACGATTCTACTTCAGGGAAGGATGGCTACACCTTC

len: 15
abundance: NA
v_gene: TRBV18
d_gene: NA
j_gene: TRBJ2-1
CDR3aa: CASSPRTQLYNEQFF
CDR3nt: TGTGCCAGCTCACCCAGGACTCAGCTATACAATGAGCAGTTCTTC

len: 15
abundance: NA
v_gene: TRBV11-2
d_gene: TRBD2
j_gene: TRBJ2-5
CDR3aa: CASSPERGGSQTQYF
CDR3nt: TGTGCCAGCAGCCCTGAGCGGGGGGGCAGTCAGACCCAGTACTTC

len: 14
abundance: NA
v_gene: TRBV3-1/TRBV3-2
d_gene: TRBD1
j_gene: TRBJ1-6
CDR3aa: CASSPTGANSPLHF
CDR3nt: TGTGCCAGCAGCCCGACAGGGGCCAATTCACCCCTCCACTTT

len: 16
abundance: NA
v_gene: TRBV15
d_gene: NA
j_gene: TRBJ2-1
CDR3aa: CATSRTAGSSYNEQFF
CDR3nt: TGTGCCACCAGCAGAACCGCAGGGTCCTCCTACAATGAGCAGTTCTTC

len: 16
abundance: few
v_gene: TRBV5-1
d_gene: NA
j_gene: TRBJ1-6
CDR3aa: CASSLVGPSYNSPLHF
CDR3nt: TGCGCCAGCAGCTTGGTGGGGCCGTCCTATAATTCACCCCTCCACTTT

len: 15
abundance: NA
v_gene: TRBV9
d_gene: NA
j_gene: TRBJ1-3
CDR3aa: CASSVVAGAGNTIYF
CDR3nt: TGTGCCAGCAGCGTAGTGGCGGGGGCCGGAAACACCATATATTTT

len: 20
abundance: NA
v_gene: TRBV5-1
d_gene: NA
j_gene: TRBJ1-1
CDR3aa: CASSLESVSGGPGLYTEAFF
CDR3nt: TGCGCCAGCAGCTTGGAGTCGGTATCGGGGGGCCCCGGGCTTTACACTGAAGCTTTCTTT

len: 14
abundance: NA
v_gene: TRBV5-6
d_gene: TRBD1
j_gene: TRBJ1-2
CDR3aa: CASSVVDRGHGYTF
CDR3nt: TGTGCCAGCAGCGTGGTGGACAGGGGACATGGCTACACCTTC

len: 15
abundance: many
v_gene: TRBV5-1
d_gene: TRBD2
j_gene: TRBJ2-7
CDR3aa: CASSFWGGSDDEQYF
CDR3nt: TGCGCCAGCAGCTTTTGGGGGGGTAGTGACGACGAGCAGTACTTC

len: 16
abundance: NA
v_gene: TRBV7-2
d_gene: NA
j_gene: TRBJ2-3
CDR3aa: CASSSRRGAGTDTQYF
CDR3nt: TGTGCCAGCAGCTCGAGACGGGGGGCCGGCACAGATACGCAGTATTTT

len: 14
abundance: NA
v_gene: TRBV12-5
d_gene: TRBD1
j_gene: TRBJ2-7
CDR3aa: CASGLSGTGAEQYF
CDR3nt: TGTGCTAGTGGTTTGTCTGGGACAGGGGCCGAGCAGTACTTC

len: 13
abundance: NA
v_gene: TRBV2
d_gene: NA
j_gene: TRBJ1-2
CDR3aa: CASSAYGGQRYTF
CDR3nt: TGTGCCAGCAGTGCTTATGGAGGACAGCGCTACACCTTC